Included here is one TCR beta chain sequence, with context. The sample is drawn from a study of blood T cell repertoires in COVID-19. About the study: COVID-19 samples collected from the United States, Italy and Spain covered acute and convalescent phases.

As handled by the study authors: Quantification of nucleated cells was approximated via reference gene primer amplification. Produced via immunoSEQ multiplex PCR; TCRdb's table is partial and in-frame only. D and trimming were read from the DNA, whereas the V and J calls and clone size are those reported in that table. Altogether 200,000 to 250,000 clones are present, 80% to 90% being singletons, with the ten largest covering about 10%. V lost 1 base and J lost 6; bases outside the gene matches: 7. This CDR3 has 15 amino acids. Per the germline V gene, CDR1 is MDHEN and CDR2 is SYDVKM. The receptor's source is a woman aged 80 or over with acute or convalescent COVID-19. This chain connects TRBV28 to TRBJ2-7, with 9 positions matching TRBD2. Material for sequencing was peripheral blood. The chain's CDR3 is CASSLSLAGHGEQYF. CDR3 in DNA: TGTGCCAGCAGTTTATCGCTAGCGGGACACGGCGAGCAGTACTTC.